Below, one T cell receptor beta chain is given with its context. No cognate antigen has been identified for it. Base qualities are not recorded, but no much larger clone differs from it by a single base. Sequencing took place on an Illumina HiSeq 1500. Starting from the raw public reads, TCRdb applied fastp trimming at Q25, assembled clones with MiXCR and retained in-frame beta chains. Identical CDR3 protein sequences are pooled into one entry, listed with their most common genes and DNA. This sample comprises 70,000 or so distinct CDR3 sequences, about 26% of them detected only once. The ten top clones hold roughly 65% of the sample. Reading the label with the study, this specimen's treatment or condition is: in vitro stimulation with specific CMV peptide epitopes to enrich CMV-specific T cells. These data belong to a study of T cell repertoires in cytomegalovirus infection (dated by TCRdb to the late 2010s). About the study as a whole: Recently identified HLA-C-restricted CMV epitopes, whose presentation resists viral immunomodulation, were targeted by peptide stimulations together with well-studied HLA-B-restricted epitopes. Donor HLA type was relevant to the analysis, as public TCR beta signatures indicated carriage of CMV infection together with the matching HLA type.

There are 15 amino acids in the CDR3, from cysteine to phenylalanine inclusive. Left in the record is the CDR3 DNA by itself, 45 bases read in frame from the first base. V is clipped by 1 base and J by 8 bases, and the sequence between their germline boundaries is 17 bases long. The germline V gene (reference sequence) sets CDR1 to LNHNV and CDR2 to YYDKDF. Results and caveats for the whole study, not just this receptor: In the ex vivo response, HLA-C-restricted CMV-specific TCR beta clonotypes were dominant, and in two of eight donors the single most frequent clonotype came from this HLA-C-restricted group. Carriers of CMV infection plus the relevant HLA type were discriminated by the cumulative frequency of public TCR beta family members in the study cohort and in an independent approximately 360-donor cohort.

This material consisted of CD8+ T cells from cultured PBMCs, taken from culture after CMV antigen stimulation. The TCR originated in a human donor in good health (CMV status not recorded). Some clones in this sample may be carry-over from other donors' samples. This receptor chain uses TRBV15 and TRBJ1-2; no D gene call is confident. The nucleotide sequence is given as TGTGCCACCAGCAGAGGTCCGACCAGTCGGGAGGGCTACACCTTC. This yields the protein CATSRGPTSREGYTF.